What follows are 8 T cell receptor beta chains derived from one specimen sequenced in a study of blood T cell repertoires in COVID-19 (TCRdb year 2020). The library was obtained by the immunoSEQ multiplex PCR assay. Drawn from immuneACCESS, this table holds only the in-frame rearrangements with V and J called that TCRdb kept. Clones are partly lost; checked studies trace under half to an unresolved V gene and leave the rest unexplained. The sample records 15,000 to 20,000 clones, about four fifths of which are singletons. Approximately 9.9% of the sample is held by the ten biggest clonotypes. Material: peripheral blood. These receptors were collected from a man at least 80 years old with acute or convalescent COVID-19.

This chain links TRBV3-1 (or the pseudogene TRBV3-2) with TRBJ1-6; D gene ambiguous. The V and J ends lost 4 bases and 6 bases respectively, with 16 bases between them. Germline V gene data show CDR1 as LGHDT and CDR2 as YNNKEL (reference sequence). There are 16 residues in the CDR3. The CDR3 DNA is TGTGCCAGCAGCCCTGGCACGGCTAGCTTTAATTCACCCCTCCACTTT. It is translated as CASSPGTASFNSPLHF.

The V and J genes are TRBV2 and TRBJ1-6; D ambiguous. The V and J ends lost 4 bases and 7 bases respectively, with 14 bases between them. The CDR3 loop spans 15 amino acids. From germline, CDR1 is SNHLY and CDR2 FYNNEI. The CDR3 region is CASSGRVLSNSPLHF. Written as DNA, the CDR3 is TGTGCCAGCAGTGGTCGAGTACTATCGAATTCACCCCTCCACTTT. Combining the CDR3 with reference TRBV2 and TRBJ1-6 gives the whole variable domain EPEVTQTPSHQVTQMGQEVILRCVPISNHLYFYWYRQILGQKVEFLVSFYNNEISEKSEIFDDQFSVERPDGSNFTLKIRSTKLEDSAMYFCASSGRVLSNSPLHFGNGTRLTVT.

The V gene is TRBV6-6, the J gene TRBJ1-5; D is possibly TRBD1 (6 bases). Germline values: CDR1 MNHNY, CDR2 SVGAGI (reference sequence). There are 15 residues in the CDR3. V was shortened by 6 bases and J by 0 bases, with 12 bases between the two germline ends. Here the CDR3 reads CASRNQGHSNQPQHF. The CDR3 nucleotides read TGTGCCAGCAGAAACCAGGGACATAGCAATCAGCCCCAGCATTTT.

CDR3 sequence: CATSDSGAGGRDTQYF. The DNA of the CDR3 is TGTGCCACCAGTGATTCGGGAGCGGGGGGGCGAGATACGCAGTATTTT. This chain joins TRBV24-1 and TRBJ2-3, with 10 bases fitting TRBD2. The CDR3 is 16 residues long. V was clipped by 2 bases and J by 5 bases; unmatched bases: 6. CDR1 is KGHDR and CDR2 is SFDVKD in the germline V gene.

This clone has only a few counts. The rearrangement uses TRBV4-3 and TRBJ2-3; the D gene is possibly TRBD1 (6 bases). Germline V gives CDR1 LGHNA, CDR2 YSLEER. This CDR3 comprises 13 residues. With 4 bases removed from V and 4 bases from J, the gap between germline ends came to 9 bases. The CDR3 DNA follows: TGCGCCAGCAGCCGACAGGAGGCAGATACGCAGTATTTT. Protein: CASSRQEADTQYF.

The chain is built from TRBV5-1 and TRBJ1-1; D remains ambiguous. V lost 0 bases and J lost 1, with 13 bases in between. The CDR3 runs to 16 residues. Germline lookup yields CDR1 SGHRS and CDR2 YFSETQ. The CDR3 DNA is TGCGCCAGCAGCTTGGCCGGGATCAGCCCGAACACTGAAGCTTTCTTT. Translating gives CASSLAGISPNTEAFF.

This chain links TRBV2 with TRBJ1-1; 7 nucleotides agree with TRBD1. Losses at the gene ends were 6 bases for V and 3 bases for J; bases not matched to a gene: 7. Per germline, CDR1 SNHLY and CDR2 FYNNEI. This CDR3 comprises 14 residues. The CDR3 is CASRLTGLYTEAFF. The CDR3 DNA is TGTGCCAGCAGGCTGACAGGGCTCTACACTGAAGCTTTCTTT. Full variable domain (outside the CDR3, taken from reference TRBV2 and TRBJ1-1): EPEVTQTPSHQVTQMGQEVILRCVPISNHLYFYWYRQILGQKVEFLVSFYNNEISEKSEIFDDQFSVERPDGSNFTLKIRSTKLEDSAMYFCASRLTGLYTEAFFGQGTRLTVV.

The chain employs TRBV2 and TRBJ2-5; the match to TRBD1 covers 8 bases. Unmatched junction bases numbered 8, after V lost 7 bases and J lost 4 bases. The CDR3 sequence is 14 residues long. CDR1 and CDR2 from the germline V gene are SNHLY and FYNNEI. The DNA of the CDR3 is TGTGCCAGCAACCCGACAGGGGTGGTAGAGACCCAGTACTTC. Translation: CASNPTGVVETQYF.